The present TCR beta chain was sequenced within a study of cytomegalovirus exposure and HLA in healthy donors. Trimming took 2 bases from V and 3 from J, leaving 10 bases between them. Germline lookup yields CDR1 MNHNS and CDR2 SASEGT. CDR3 length: 14 amino acids. Researchers ran the PCR with 60 Vbeta and 13 Jbeta primers. TCRdb keeps only in-frame clones here, not all; method: immunoSEQ multiplex PCR. Of roughly 120,000 clones listed, around 8.5% are singletons. Sample: PBMCs. The gene calls are TRBV6-1 and TRBJ1-1; tentative D call: TRBD1 (6 bases). The sequence was collected from a man aged 35-49 years in good health and CMV-seronegative. CDR3 nucleotides: TGTGCCAGCAGTGAACAGGGGAGGGACACTGAAGCTTTCTTT. Its protein is CASSEQGRDTEAFF.